Below are 15 T cell receptor beta chains sequenced from a single sample in a study of patients and donors after allogeneic stem cell transplantation. TCRdb re-derived calls from the RT-PCR reads in MiXCR, one entry per CDR3 protein. The sample lists 150,000 to 250,000 distinct CDR3 sequences, less than 45% seen once, with about 30% in the top ten. Material: blood, either unsorted or a sorted T cell fraction (not recorded which). All receptors derive from a human donor who was either an allogeneic HSCT recipient or a stem cell or donor lymphocyte infusion donor (not recorded which). It is not recorded whose cells these are; they may come from a transplant donor.

A few counts support this clonotype. The rearrangement uses TRBV19 and TRBJ1-1; no clear D. This CDR3 contains 15 residues. Trimming left V 3 bases short and J 1 base short, with 12 bases between. Germline V gene lookup returns CDR1 LNHDA and CDR2 SQIVND (reference sequence). The CDR3 loop is CASSMRRHWNTEAFF. Here the CDR3 DNA reads TGTGCCAGTAGTATGAGGCGACATTGGAACACTGAAGCTTTCTTT.

This clonotype was counted a few times. CDR3 amino acids: CASSIRQVKNTEAFF. The CDR3 nucleotides are TGTGCCAGTAGTATTCGGCAGGTGAAGAACACTGAAGCTTTCTTT. The chain combines TRBV19 with TRBJ1-1; D remains ambiguous. This CDR3 is built from 15 residues. Between the trimmed V and J ends, which lost 3 bases and 1 base, there was a span of 12 bases. From germline, CDR1 is LNHDA and CDR2 SQIVND (reference sequence).

This clonotype was counted between two and nine times. This chain links TRBV7-2 with TRBJ1-1, with 8 bases identical to TRBD1. Trimming cost V 6 bases and J 2 bases; bases outside gene matches: 5. CDR1 SGHTA and CDR2 FQGNSA come from the germline V gene. The length of the CDR3 is 14 residues. DNA for the CDR3: TGTGCCAGCAGATCCGGGACAGGAAACACTGAAGCTTTCTTT. It yields the protein CASRSGTGNTEAFF.

V gene TRBV7-9 combines with J gene TRBJ2-1, with TRBD1 matching 10 bases. This CDR3 comprises 14 residues. The germline gives CDR1 SEHNR, CDR2 FQNEAQ (reference sequence). Trimming removed 5 bases from V and 9 bases from J; junction bases left unmatched: 7. CDR3 coding DNA: TGTGCCAGCAGCCCTGGACAGGGGGGAGTTGAGCAGTTCTTC. Translation: CASSPGQGGVEQFF.

This clonotype appeared a few times. The chain is built from TRBV12-3 or TRBV12-4 and TRBJ1-1; no firm D call. Between the trimmed V and J ends, which lost 6 bases and 4 bases, there was a span of 15 bases. The CDR3 spans 14 residues. This chain's CDR3 is CASSFQAEGTEAFF. CDR3 coding DNA: TGTGCCAGCAGCTTTCAGGCTGAGGGCACTGAAGCTTTCTTT.

This clonotype has only a few counts. The chain couples TRBV18 to TRBJ1-2; no reliable D call. The CDR3 has 15 residues. V shed 10 bases and J shed 9 bases, with 27 bases lying between them. Germline values: CDR1 KGHSH, CDR2 LQKENI. DNA of the CDR3: TGTGCCACCCACTTGCAGAGGACCGCCTTGAATAGCTACACCTTC. Translated: CATHLQRTALNSYTF.

This chain connects TRBV30 to TRBJ2-7, with 7 bases aligning to TRBD1. Per germline, CDR1 GTSNPN and CDR2 SVGIG (reference sequence). The CDR3 contains 12 residues. CDR3 coding DNA: TGTGCTTCGGAGAGGGACAGCTACGAGCAGTACTTC. Translating gives CASERDSYEQYF.

The chain is built from TRBV3-1 and TRBJ2-2; TRBD1 aligns across 7 bases. The trim removed 0 bases at V and 2 bases at J, leaving 9 bases unmatched. Germline lookup yields CDR1 LGHDT and CDR2 YNNKEL (reference sequence). This CDR3 has 18 amino acids. The CDR3 spells CASSQDLLRGLNTGELFF. For the CDR3, the DNA is TGTGCCAGCAGCCAAGATTTGTTGAGGGGGCTTAACACCGGGGAGCTGTTTTTT.

The genes are TRBV20-1 and TRBJ2-3, with a tentative D call TRBD2 (6 bases). The CDR3 runs to 14 residues. Germline loops: CDR1 DFQATT, CDR2 SNEGSKA (reference sequence). Trimming removed 5 bases at V and 2 bases at J, with 14 bases between. CDR3 nucleotide sequence: TGCAGTGCTCAACCAGCGGGCTCCACAGATACGCAGTATTTT. Translated: CSAQPAGSTDTQYF.

The chain links TRBV10-3 to TRBJ1-1, with 9 bases matching TRBD1. The germline gives CDR1 ENHRY, CDR2 SYGVKD. J was trimmed by 5 bases and V by 2 bases; bases with no gene match: 6. This CDR3 comprises 15 residues. CDR3 sequence reads: CAISEQDRGETEAFF. CDR3 sequence (DNA): TGTGCCATCAGTGAGCAGGACAGGGGAGAGACTGAAGCTTTCTTT.

The genes are TRBV7-3 and TRBJ2-2; no definite D call. The CDR3 has 15 amino acids. The germline V gene has CDR1 SGHTA and CDR2 FQGTGA. V gave up 5 bases and J gave up 6 bases, with 16 bases separating them. Here the CDR3 reads CASSRSPLESGELFF. The CDR3 nucleotides read TGTGCCAGCAGCCGGTCTCCCCTGGAATCCGGGGAGCTGTTTTTT.

This clonotype came up many times. The J gene is TRBJ1-1, the V gene TRBV28, with a possible D match to TRBD1 (6 bases). V dropped 8 bases and J dropped 5 bases, with 15 bases sitting between them. Germline V gene data show CDR1 as MDHEN and CDR2 as SYDVKM. The CDR3 length is 13 residues. DNA for the CDR3: TGTGCCAGCGTCACAGGGTCGCGGACTGAAGCTTTCTTT. Its protein is CASVTGSRTEAFF.

V gene TRBV28 combines with J gene TRBJ1-1; D is unclear. Germline CDR1 and CDR2: MDHEN and SYDVKM. The germline V and J ends were trimmed by 3 bases and 5 bases, with 13 bases remaining between them. The CDR3 sequence is 14 residues long. The CDR3 spells CASSFWEDGTEAFF. DNA of the CDR3: TGTGCCAGCAGTTTCTGGGAAGATGGAACTGAAGCTTTCTTT. Looking up the rest from reference TRBV28 and TRBJ1-1 gives the full variable domain: DVKVTQSSRYLVKRTGEKVFLECVQDMDHENMFWYRQDPGLGLRLIYFSYDVKMKEKGDIPEGYSVSREKKERFSLILESASTNQTSMYLCASSFWEDGTEAFFGQGTRLTVV.

V is TRBV15 and J is TRBJ2-7; D gene unclear. This CDR3 contains 12 residues. Trimming left V 1 base short and J 3 bases short, with 4 bases between. Germline V gene sequence: CDR1 LNHNV, CDR2 YYDKDF (reference sequence). The CDR3 DNA reads as TGTGCCACCAGCAGAGGCAACTACGAGCAGTACTTC. It specifies CATSRGNYEQYF.

This clonotype appeared a few times. This sequence joins TRBV7-2 and TRBJ1-1; no definite D call. This CDR3 is built from 15 residues. Germline CDR1 and CDR2: SGHTA and FQGNSA. V was shortened by 5 bases and J by 10 bases, with 23 bases between the two germline ends. The CDR3 bases are TGTGCCAGCAGCCCCAGACTTGTTGCCGATGGATTAGCTTTCTTT. Its translation: CASSPRLVADGLAFF.